Below, 28 T cell receptor beta chains from the same sample are listed, as sequenced in a study of T cell responses to AZD1222 COVID-19 vaccine. Sequencing was performed with immunoSEQ multiplex PCR; in TCRdb, only in-frame clones are kept and a portion is missing. The table lists more than 65,000 clones, less than 90% of them singletons, with around a quarter in the top ten. The input for sequencing was peripheral blood, taken 28 days after the second AZD1222 dose. All receptors derive from an adult who received the AZD1222 COVID-19 vaccine.

The chain recombines TRBV30 with TRBJ1-1, with no clear D. Germline CDR1 is GTSNPN and CDR2 is SVGIG (reference sequence). The length of the CDR3 is 14 residues. Trimming removed 5 bases at V and 4 bases at J, with 17 bases between. The chain's CDR3 is CAWFRSDKGTEAFF. In DNA, the CDR3 is TGTGCCTGGTTTCGTAGCGATAAGGGCACTGAAGCTTTCTTT.

The J gene is TRBJ1-5, the V gene TRBV6-1; D perhaps matches TRBD1 (6 bases). CDR3 length: 15 amino acids. CDR1 and CDR2 (germline): MNHNS, SASEGT. With 2 bases removed from V and 3 bases from J, the gap between germline ends came to 11 bases. The CDR3 DNA sequence: TGTGCCAGCAGTGAAATGGGGGACAACAATCAGCCCCAGCATTTT. Its translation: CASSEMGDNNQPQHF.

The chain joins TRBV30 to TRBJ1-1; D unclear. Germline lookup yields CDR1 GTSNPN and CDR2 SVGIG (reference sequence). V shed 8 bases and J shed 10 bases, with 14 bases lying between them. The length of the CDR3 is 10 residues. CDR3 in amino acids: CAVSPGRAFF. The DNA of the CDR3 is TGTGCCGTTTCCCCCGGGCGAGCTTTCTTT.

This chain uses TRBV7-9 with TRBJ2-1; no firm D call. CDR3 length: 16 amino acids. V was shortened by 4 bases and J by 7 bases, with 20 bases between the two germline ends. Germline V gives CDR1 SEHNR, CDR2 FQNEAQ (reference sequence). This chain's CDR3 is CASSWRGTSSNNEQFF. In DNA form, the CDR3 reads TGTGCCAGCAGCTGGCGAGGTACTTCGTCGAATAATGAGCAGTTCTTC.

The chain uses TRBV2 and TRBJ1-2; a weak D match, TRBD1 (5 bases). This CDR3 comprises 15 residues. Germline CDR1 SNHLY, CDR2 FYNNEI. V was cut by 3 bases and J by 4 bases, with 15 bases left in between. The CDR3 spells CASSEGQASFYGYTF. The CDR3 DNA is TGTGCCAGCAGTGAGGGGCAGGCCTCCTTCTATGGCTACACCTTC.

The chain uses TRBV3-1 (or the pseudogene TRBV3-2) and TRBJ2-3, with TRBD2 matching over 10 bases. J was trimmed by 4 bases and V by 4 bases; bases with no gene match: 11. The germline gives CDR1 LGHDT, CDR2 YNNKEL (reference sequence). The CDR3 extends over 17 amino acids. CDR3 DNA sequence: TGTGCCAGCAGCCCCGAGGGTCTAGCGGGAGACGCAGATACGCAGTATTTT. Protein product: CASSPEGLAGDADTQYF.

The J gene is TRBJ2-1, the V gene TRBV14; 8 bases match TRBD2. There are 16 residues in the CDR3. After removal of 4 bases from V and 4 bases from J, the junction contained 9 bases not matched to a gene. Germline CDR1 is SGHDN and CDR2 is FVKESK. This CDR3 is CASSPLVAGRYNEQFF. The CDR3 bases are TGTGCCAGCAGCCCTCTGGTAGCGGGGAGATACAATGAGCAGTTCTTC.

The chain joins TRBV12-3 or TRBV12-4 to TRBJ2-4; D gene uncertain. CDR3 length: 13 amino acids. V was cut by 8 bases and J by 5 bases, with 13 bases left in between. The CDR3 protein is CASLGGSQNIQYF. The CDR3 nucleotides read TGTGCCAGCCTAGGCGGTAGCCAAAACATTCAGTACTTC.

This chain links TRBV3-1 (or the pseudogene TRBV3-2) with TRBJ1-3; the D is unclear. Trimming left V 7 bases short and J 0 bases short, with 10 bases between. Looked up from germline, CDR1 is LGHDT and CDR2 is YNNKEL (reference sequence). The CDR3 has 14 residues. In DNA, the CDR3 is TGTGCCAGCATGAAGACCTCCTCTGGAAACACCATATATTTT. Translating it yields CASMKTSSGNTIYF.

The chain joins TRBV30 to TRBJ1-2; tentatively, D is TRBD1 (5 bases). Germline CDR1 and CDR2: GTSNPN and SVGIG (reference sequence). The length of the CDR3 is 12 residues. The V gene lost 2 bases and the J gene lost 6 bases, with 10 bases spanning the gap. The CDR3 sequence: CAWSWGTHGYTF. In nucleotides, the CDR3 is TGTGCCTGGAGTTGGGGCACCCATGGCTACACCTTC.

The chain uses TRBV18 and TRBJ2-5, with 7 bases lining up with TRBD1. Per germline, CDR1 KGHSH and CDR2 LQKENI. This CDR3 region has 15 residues. After removal of 2 bases from V and 1 base from J, the junction contained 4 bases not matched to a gene. The chain's CDR3 is CASSPKGGSQETQYF. As DNA, the CDR3 is TGTGCCAGCTCACCAAAAGGGGGCTCCCAAGAGACCCAGTACTTC.

The chain has TRBV5-1 and TRBJ2-7; a possible D gene is TRBD2 (7 bases). Trimming cost V 0 bases and J 6 bases, with 13 bases left between them. The CDR3 length is 14 residues. Germline-derived CDR1 and CDR2 are SGHRS and YFSETQ. The CDR3 here is CASSLAQGGGEQYF. The CDR3, as DNA: TGCGCCAGCAGCTTGGCCCAGGGAGGGGGCGAGCAGTACTTC.

This chain uses TRBV12-3 or TRBV12-4 with TRBJ2-1, with D perhaps matching TRBD2 (5 bases). The CDR3 totals 11 residues. Trimming removed 6 bases at V and 7 bases at J, with 7 bases between. The CDR3 protein is CASSDYNEQFF. The CDR3 nucleotides are TGTGCCAGCAGCGACTATAATGAGCAGTTCTTC.

This clone appeared a few times. This chain connects TRBV3-1 (or the pseudogene TRBV3-2) to TRBJ2-4; D may be TRBD2 (6 bases). The V gene's germline CDR1 is LGHDT and CDR2 YNNKEL (reference sequence). The CDR3 covers 15 residues. With 4 bases removed from V and 0 bases from J, the gap between germline ends came to 10 bases. The CDR3 is CASSPSDLAKNIQYF. CDR3 DNA sequence: TGTGCCAGCAGCCCTAGCGACCTAGCCAAAAACATTCAGTACTTC.

This clone was seen only a few times. The chain carries TRBV11-3 and TRBJ1-2; D is uncertain. The length of the CDR3 is 15 residues. The germline V gene encodes CDR1 SGHNT and CDR2 YENEEA. Trimming shortened V by 1 base and J by 2 bases, and 11 bases separated the two germline ends. In DNA form, the CDR3 reads TGTGCCAGCAGCTTAGTAGGATCAGGAAACTATGGCTACACCTTC. This translates into CASSLVGSGNYGYTF.

V and J are TRBV27 and TRBJ2-7, with 8 bases fitting TRBD2. Losses at the gene ends were 0 bases for V and 5 bases for J; bases not matched to a gene: 9. Germline CDR1 and CDR2: MNHEY and SMNVEV (reference sequence). This CDR3 contains 16 residues. In DNA, the CDR3 is TGTGCCAGCAGTTTATCGTCTAGCGGGTGGCCCGACGAGCAGTACTTC. Its protein product is CASSLSSSGWPDEQYF.

V usage is TRBV12-3 or TRBV12-4 and J usage is TRBJ1-1; D gene ambiguous. The CDR3 sequence is 13 residues long. V was shortened by 3 bases and J by 4 bases, with 9 bases between the two germline ends. The CDR3 coding sequence is TGTGCCAGCAGTTTGGCATCCGGCACTGAAGCTTTCTTT. Residues: CASSLASGTEAFF.

The count of this clone is one. The chain joins TRBV6-5 to TRBJ1-2; D is undetermined. V shed 6 bases and J shed 4 bases, with 15 bases lying between them. Germline CDR1 MNHEY, CDR2 SVGAGI. This CDR3 contains 14 residues. The CDR3 is CASRASWSAYGYTF. The CDR3 nucleotides read TGTGCCAGCAGAGCAAGCTGGTCGGCCTATGGCTACACCTTC.

The chain links TRBV5-1 to TRBJ2-1, with unresolved D. Germline V gene data show CDR1 as SGHRS and CDR2 as YFSETQ. The V and J ends lost 4 bases and 10 bases respectively, with 18 bases between them. The length of the CDR3 is 14 residues. CDR3 loop: CASSAMWTPKEQFF. CDR3 in DNA: TGCGCCAGCAGCGCTATGTGGACCCCTAAGGAGCAGTTCTTC.

This clone turned up a few times. The chain recombines TRBV2 with TRBJ2-7; 11 nucleotides agree with TRBD2. V was clipped by 7 bases and J by 2 bases; unmatched bases: 7. Germline assignment: CDR1 SNHLY and CDR2 FYNNEI. The CDR3 is 15 amino acids. The CDR3 spells CASTRTSGRPYEQYF. Here the CDR3 DNA reads TGTGCCAGCACCAGGACTAGCGGGCGTCCCTACGAGCAGTACTTC.

The genes are TRBV29-1 and TRBJ1-1, with a weak D call TRBD1 (5 bases). V gave up 7 bases and J gave up 8 bases, with 26 bases separating them. From germline, CDR1 is SQVTM and CDR2 ANQGSEA. The CDR3 contains 15 residues. This CDR3 reads CSATGTGTTGPEAFF. DNA of the CDR3: TGCAGCGCTACCGGGACGGGAACTACGGGGCCGGAAGCTTTCTTT.

This chain connects TRBV29-1 to TRBJ2-7; D is possibly TRBD1 (5 bases). Germline V lookup: CDR1 SQVTM, CDR2 ANQGSEA. Trimming took 5 bases from V and 6 from J, leaving 11 bases between them. There are 11 residues in the CDR3. CDR3 nucleotides: TGCAGCGTTAAGACAGTTGGCGAGCAGTACTTC. Translation: CSVKTVGEQYF.

The V gene is TRBV19, the J gene TRBJ1-1; possible D gene TRBD1, 6 bases. This CDR3 has 19 amino acids. CDR1 is LNHDA, CDR2 SQIVND, per germline (reference sequence). V gave up 3 bases and J gave up 1 base, with 24 bases separating them. For the CDR3, the DNA is TGTGCCAGTAGTATTTTGGGGAGGGGGACGAGGCGAGGGAACACTGAAGCTTTCTTT. Translation: CASSILGRGTRRGNTEAFF.

The chain carries TRBV11-3 and TRBJ1-1; no clear D. The germline V gene encodes CDR1 SGHNT and CDR2 YENEEA. V was clipped by 5 bases and J by 6 bases, with 10 bases between them. CDR3 length equals 12 residues. CDR3 coding DNA: TGTGCCAGCAGCCACCGACCCCCTGAAGCTTTCTTT. Its translation: CASSHRPPEAFF.

The rearrangement uses TRBV30 and TRBJ1-5; tentative D call: TRBD1 (5 bases). The CDR3 is 12 amino acids. The germline V gene encodes CDR1 GTSNPN and CDR2 SVGIG (reference sequence). Trimming removed 1 base from V and 7 bases from J, with 8 bases in between. CDR3 DNA sequence: TGTGCCTGGAGTGGGGGGAACCAGCCCCAGCATTTT. Translation: CAWSGGNQPQHF.

The chain combines TRBV2 with TRBJ1-1; D is unclear. The CDR3 is made up of 11 amino acids. CDR1 is SNHLY, CDR2 FYNNEI, per germline. The germline V and J ends were trimmed by 6 bases and 1 base, with 3 bases remaining between them. CDR3 residues: CASRQNTEAFF. DNA for the CDR3: TGTGCCAGCAGACAGAACACTGAAGCTTTCTTT.

The table lists this clone with a few counts. The V gene is TRBV6-2 or TRBV6-3, the J gene TRBJ2-7; 11 nucleotides align to TRBD2. Germline lookup yields CDR1 MNHEY and CDR2 SVGEGT. The CDR3 extends over 15 amino acids. V was pared by 5 bases and J by 3 bases, with 6 bases of the junction left unmatched. The CDR3: CASSTIAGGLYEQYF. As DNA, the CDR3 is TGTGCCAGCAGTACCATAGCGGGGGGGCTCTACGAGCAGTACTTC.

This chain joins TRBV19 and TRBJ2-3, with a weak D call TRBD2 (5 bases). The CDR3 consists of 15 residues. Germline CDR1 and CDR2: LNHDA and SQIVND (reference sequence). Trimming pared 3 bases from V and 5 bases from J, leaving 15 bases between. The chain's CDR3 is CASSIMGGGGDTQYF. The CDR3 DNA follows: TGTGCCAGTAGTATTATGGGCGGTGGAGGAGATACGCAGTATTTT.